Sequencing of this T cell receptor beta chain was carried out in a study of regulatory T cells in long-lasting Graves disease (dated by TCRdb to the early 2020s). A note on the overall study: Patients with newly diagnosed Graves' disease had been on antithyroid drugs for under 3 months. Persistent Graves' disease patients were compared with newly diagnosed Graves' disease patients by peripheral blood TCR sequencing and RNA sequencing. The study was conducted in China and was registered as a clinical trial. A total of about 33 samples underwent TCR sequencing, from some 13 patients with persistent Graves' disease and approximately 20 patients with newly diagnosed Graves' disease.

The CDR3 sequence holds 13 residues, the cysteine and phenylalanine included. The CDR3 DNA has 39 bases and is translated from base 1. CDR1 and CDR2 are drawn from the germline V gene (reference sequence): DFQATT, SNEGSKA. On this clonotype itself: Its antigen is still unknown. Qualities for individual bases were not recorded, and no much larger clone is one base off.

To prepare the library, multiplex PCR was applied. The reads were generated on an Illumina HiSeq 4000. TCR beta libraries were built with iRepertoire HTBI primers and Arm-PCR amplification of CDR3 regions. Before sequencing, the PCR products underwent gel purification. Turning to the authors' computational methods: Gene usage analysis of CDR3 amino acid clonotypes used the 50 to 70 TRBV and more than 13 TRBJ segments found across samples. Filtered high-quality paired reads were merged into contigs using COPE and FqMerger. BLAST was used to align contigs to IMGT TRBV, TRBD and TRBJ reference genes, with CDR3 defined following IMGT. Any clonotype with a frequency above 0.1% was classified as a highly expanded clone. Repertoire diversity was measured by Shannon entropy, and V-J evenness by the Gini coefficient. Clonotypes shared by more than one individual were considered public. In-frame beta chains were kept once TCRdb had trimmed the public reads at Q25 with fastp and called clones with MiXCR. Entries that share a CDR3 protein sequence are merged under the most common genes and DNA. The V and J calls and clone size are TCRdb's, not the authors'. The table for this sample lists hundreds of thousands of distinct CDR3 sequences; around an eighth of them were counted only once. Of the sample, 8.5% to 10% is held by the ten largest clones.

In the paper's terms, the time point label means: newly diagnosed GD, antithyroid drugs for less than 3 months. For both TCR sequencing and RNA sequencing, RNA was extracted from PBMCs in TRIzol. The diagnosis of Graves' disease was made according to American Thyroid Association guidelines. The patients came from an endocrinology department in Xi'an, China. Each patient gave about 8.1 milliliters of peripheral blood, collected in an EDTA anticoagulant tube. Ficoll Paque Plus density gradient separation was used to isolate PBMCs, and no additional T cell sorting was done. An Agilent 2100 Bioanalyzer and agarose gel were used to check RNA quality, and a NanoDrop 2000 was used to measure RNA concentration. General study outcomes and caveats: More public clonotypes were shared among persistent patients (roughly 2,700) than among newly diagnosed patients (966). TRBV28, TRBJ1-2 and TRBJ2-5 were preferentially used in persistent disease, while TRBV20-1 and TRBJ2-1 were favored in newly diagnosed disease. Lower TCR Shannon entropy and fewer highly expanded clones were observed in persistent Graves' disease patients than in newly diagnosed patients, which suggested clonal expansion. The authors acknowledged the small sample size as a limitation that may reduce accuracy. Sequencing and analysis were limited to the TCR beta chain. Peripheral blood alone was examined, since thyroid tissue, which constituted the primary lesion, could not be accessed.

The same data also went into a second study, on T cells in Graves' hyperthyroidism and ophthalmopathy. As that second paper reports: Stable Graves' hyperthyroidism was defined as the absence of progression to ophthalmopathy over 18 months of follow-up. The hyperthyroidism patients were between 18 and 65 years old and newly diagnosed, with a disease duration of less than 2 months. Patients with uncontrolled infections, other autoimmune diseases, pregnancy or lactation were excluded. Clinical symptoms, serum thyroxine and TRAb, thyroid ultrasound, and orbital computed tomography formed the basis for the diagnoses. The TCR CDR3 was subjected to a first round of RT-PCR using the HTBI primer set and the Qiagen OneStep RT-PCR kit. Most expanded thyroid clonotypes (frequency above 0.001) were also detected in blood, suggesting blood repertoires may reflect thyroid immune responses. A model built on a 13 V-J signature distinguished ophthalmopathy from stable hyperthyroidism, reaching roughly 88% sensitivity and around 82% specificity in cross-validation and 80%/75% in testing. In validation, progression to ophthalmopathy was predicted by the model with 55% to 71% sensitivity and 72.22% specificity, a median of 6.5 months before onset. A discovery cohort of about 95 patients, 43 with Graves' ophthalmopathy and about 58 with stable Graves' hyperthyroidism, was used to find distinguishing TCR V-J signatures. Whether ophthalmopathy could be predicted prospectively was tested in an independent validation cohort made up of about 18 hyperthyroidism patients plus 17 patients who later progressed to ophthalmopathy. The 100 discovery patients were randomly split 7:3 into training and test sets. Thyroid tissue and blood T-cell repertoires from roughly six Graves' hyperthyroidism patients were also compared in the study. After blood sampling, hyperthyroidism patients were treated with methimazole at a starting dose of 30 mg daily, and ophthalmopathy patients were treated with high-dose intravenous methylprednisolone. Libraries were constructed in a second round of multiplex PCR, after which size selection and purification were carried out. The libraries were sequenced on an Illumina HiSeq2000 using paired-end 100 bp reads. SOAPnuke was used to process the raw data, with reads discarded if the reads contained adapters or uncalled bases, had a mean Phred below 15, or lacked an exact constant-primer or identifier match. COPE v1.2.5 was used to merge the high-quality paired reads, and each unique nucleotide sequence was defined as a clonotype. Clonotypes were aligned to IMGT TRBV, TRBD and TRBJ reference segments using MiTCR v1.1. The analysis included only V-J combinations with a frequency above 0.0001, which together covered around 99% of the repertoires. A TCS score was defined as the ratio between F50 (clonal expansion) and ExV (chaos), using BLOSUM62-based TCRdist between CDR3 peptides within each V-J. Welch's t-statistics and random forest reduced around 550 V-J features to about 13, which were used in a naive Bayes classifier (R e1071). No statistical method was used to fix the sample size in advance, and group allocation was not hidden from the investigators. The paper reports TCR Vbeta CDR3 sequencing of approximately 130 peripheral blood samples: over 40 ophthalmopathy, 75 to 80 hyperthyroidism and around 17 progressor patients.

The receptor chain draws on TRBV20-1 and TRBJ2-3, and TRBD1 matches 7 of the central bases. The J call may be incorrect, as the DNA end agrees better with TRBJ2-5. This sequence originates from a man aged 25-40 years with Graves disease. Donor details come from another sample of the same person, matched by shared clones. Material: peripheral blood mononuclear cells (PBMCs), obtained at new diagnosis, from a patient treated with antithyroid drugs. CDR3 protein: CSARDQGVGTQYF. The base sequence is TGCAGTGCTAGAGATCAGGGGGTAGGGACCCAGTACTTC.